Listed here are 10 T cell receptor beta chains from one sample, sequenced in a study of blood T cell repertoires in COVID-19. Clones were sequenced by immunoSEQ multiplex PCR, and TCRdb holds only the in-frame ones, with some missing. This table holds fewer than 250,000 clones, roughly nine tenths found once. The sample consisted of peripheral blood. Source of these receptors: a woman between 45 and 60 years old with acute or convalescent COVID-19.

The CDR3 loop is CASSPGDRGALGYTF. Here the CDR3 DNA reads TGTGCCAGCAGCCCCGGGGACAGGGGAGCCCTTGGCTACACCTTC. The chain couples TRBV7-8 to TRBJ1-2; 10 bases match TRBD1. Germline CDR1 SGHVS, CDR2 FQNEAQ. The CDR3 is 15 amino acids. Losses at the gene ends were 5 bases for V and 7 bases for J; bases not matched to a gene: 10.

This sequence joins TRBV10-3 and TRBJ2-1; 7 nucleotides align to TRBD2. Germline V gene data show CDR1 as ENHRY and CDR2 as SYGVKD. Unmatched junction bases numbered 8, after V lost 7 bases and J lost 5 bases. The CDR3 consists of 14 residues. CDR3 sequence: CAITSMGGNNEQFF. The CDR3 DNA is TGTGCCATCACTTCGATGGGGGGGAACAATGAGCAGTTCTTC.

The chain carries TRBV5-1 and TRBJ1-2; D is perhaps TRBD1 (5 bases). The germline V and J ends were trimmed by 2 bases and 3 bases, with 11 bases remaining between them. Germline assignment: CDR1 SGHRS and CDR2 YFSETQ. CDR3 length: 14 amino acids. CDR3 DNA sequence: TGCGCCAGCAGCTTACAGGAGCGCTACTATGGCTACACCTTC. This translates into CASSLQERYYGYTF.

The CDR3 coding sequence is TGTGCCAGCAGTTTCACGAACACCGGGGAGCTGTTTTTT. This codes for CASSFTNTGELFF. This rearrangement joins TRBV27 to TRBJ2-2, with D unresolved. Germline CDR1 is MNHEY and CDR2 is SMNVEV (reference sequence). Trimming shortened V by 3 bases and J by 0 bases, and 2 bases separated the two germline ends. The CDR3 has 13 residues.

CDR3 protein: CASSFLGSSTDTQYF. The CDR3 DNA reads as TGTGCCAGCAGTTTTCTCGGGTCCAGCACAGATACGCAGTATTTT. The chain links TRBV28 to TRBJ2-3; no definite D call. The V gene's germline CDR1 is MDHEN and CDR2 SYDVKM. The length of the CDR3 is 15 residues. Between the trimmed V and J ends, which lost 3 bases and 0 bases, there was a span of 10 bases.

CDR3 amino acids: CASSQREGETDTQYF. CDR3 nucleotides: TGTGCCAGCTCACAGCGGGAGGGGGAGACAGATACGCAGTATTTT. The chain is built from TRBV18 and TRBJ2-3, with TRBD2 matching 10 bases. Losses at the gene ends were 4 bases for V and 3 bases for J; bases not matched to a gene: 4. CDR1 and CDR2 (germline): KGHSH, LQKENI. CDR3 length equals 15 residues.

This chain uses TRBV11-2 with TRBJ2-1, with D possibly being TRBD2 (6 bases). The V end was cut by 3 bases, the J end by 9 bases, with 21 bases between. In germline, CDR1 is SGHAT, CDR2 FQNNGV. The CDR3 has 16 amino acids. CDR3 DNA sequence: TGTGCCAGCAGCTTCGTCCGGGGGTGGGAGGCCCCTGAGCAGTTCTTC. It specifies CASSFVRGWEAPEQFF.

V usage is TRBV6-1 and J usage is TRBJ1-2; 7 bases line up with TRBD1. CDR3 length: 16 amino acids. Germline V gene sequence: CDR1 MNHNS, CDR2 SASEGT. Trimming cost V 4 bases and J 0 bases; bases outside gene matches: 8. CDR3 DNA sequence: TGTGCCAGCAGTGGATCGGACAGGAAGTCTAACTATGGCTACACCTTC. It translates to CASSGSDRKSNYGYTF.

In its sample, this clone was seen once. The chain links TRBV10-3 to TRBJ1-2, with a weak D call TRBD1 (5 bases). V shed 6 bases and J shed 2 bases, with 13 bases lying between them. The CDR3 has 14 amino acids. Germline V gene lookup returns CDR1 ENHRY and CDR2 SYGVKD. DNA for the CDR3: TGTGCCATCAGGGGACTGGACAAGAACTATGGCTACACCTTC. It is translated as CAIRGLDKNYGYTF.

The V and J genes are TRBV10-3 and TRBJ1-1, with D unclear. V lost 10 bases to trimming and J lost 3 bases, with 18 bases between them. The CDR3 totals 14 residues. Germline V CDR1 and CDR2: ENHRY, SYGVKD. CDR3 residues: CATLRGQEDTEAFF. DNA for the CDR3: TGTGCCACCTTGCGTGGTCAGGAGGACACTGAAGCTTTCTTT.